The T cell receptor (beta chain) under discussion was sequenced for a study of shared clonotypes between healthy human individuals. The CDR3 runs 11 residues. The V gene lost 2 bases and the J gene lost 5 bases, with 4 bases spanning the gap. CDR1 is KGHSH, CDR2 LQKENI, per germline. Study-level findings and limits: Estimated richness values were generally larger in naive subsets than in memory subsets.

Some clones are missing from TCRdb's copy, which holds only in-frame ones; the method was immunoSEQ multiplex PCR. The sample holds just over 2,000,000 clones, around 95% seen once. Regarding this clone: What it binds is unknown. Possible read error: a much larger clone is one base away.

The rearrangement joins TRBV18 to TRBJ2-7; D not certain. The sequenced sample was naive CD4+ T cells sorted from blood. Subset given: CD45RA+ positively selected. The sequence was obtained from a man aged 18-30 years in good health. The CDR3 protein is CASSPADEQYF. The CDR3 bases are TGTGCCAGCTCACCAGCGGACGAGCAGTACTTC.